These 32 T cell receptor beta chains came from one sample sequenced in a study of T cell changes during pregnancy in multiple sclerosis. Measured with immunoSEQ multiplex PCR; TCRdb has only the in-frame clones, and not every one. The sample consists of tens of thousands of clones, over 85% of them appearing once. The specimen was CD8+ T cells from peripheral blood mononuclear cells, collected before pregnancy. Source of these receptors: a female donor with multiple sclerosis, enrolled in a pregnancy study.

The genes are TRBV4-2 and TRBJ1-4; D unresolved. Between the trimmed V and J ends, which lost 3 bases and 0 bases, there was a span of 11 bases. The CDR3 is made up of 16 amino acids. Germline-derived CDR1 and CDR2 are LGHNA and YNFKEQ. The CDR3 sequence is CASSQFRGATNEKLFF. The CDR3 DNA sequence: TGTGCCAGCAGCCAGTTTCGCGGGGCAACTAATGAAAAACTGTTTTTT.

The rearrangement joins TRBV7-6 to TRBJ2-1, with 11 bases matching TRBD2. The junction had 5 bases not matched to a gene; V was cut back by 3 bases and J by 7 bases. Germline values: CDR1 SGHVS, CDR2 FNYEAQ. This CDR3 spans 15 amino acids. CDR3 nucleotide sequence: TGTGCCAGCAGCTTTAGCGGGGGGGCTCGAAATGAGCAGTTCTTC. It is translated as CASSFSGGARNEQFF.

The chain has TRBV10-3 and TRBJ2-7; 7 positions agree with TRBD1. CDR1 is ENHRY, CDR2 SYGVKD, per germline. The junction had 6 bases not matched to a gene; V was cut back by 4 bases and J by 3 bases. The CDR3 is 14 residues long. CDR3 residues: CAISGETGSYEQYF. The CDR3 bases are TGTGCCATCAGTGGAGAGACAGGGAGCTACGAGCAGTACTTC.

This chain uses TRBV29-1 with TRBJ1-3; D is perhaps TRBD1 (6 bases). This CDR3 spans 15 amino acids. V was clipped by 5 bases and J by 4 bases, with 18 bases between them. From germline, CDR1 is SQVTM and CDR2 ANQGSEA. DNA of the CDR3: TGCAGCGTTTGGACAGTGGCTAGGGGGGGAAACACCATATATTTT. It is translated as CSVWTVARGGNTIYF.

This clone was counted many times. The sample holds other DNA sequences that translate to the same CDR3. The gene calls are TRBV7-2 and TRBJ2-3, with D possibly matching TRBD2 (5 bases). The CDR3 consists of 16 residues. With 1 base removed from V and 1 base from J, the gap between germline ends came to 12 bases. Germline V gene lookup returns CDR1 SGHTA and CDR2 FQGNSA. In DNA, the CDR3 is TGTGCCAGCAGCTTAGGGCCTTGGGGAGGCACAGATACGCAGTATTTT. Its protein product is CASSLGPWGGTDTQYF.

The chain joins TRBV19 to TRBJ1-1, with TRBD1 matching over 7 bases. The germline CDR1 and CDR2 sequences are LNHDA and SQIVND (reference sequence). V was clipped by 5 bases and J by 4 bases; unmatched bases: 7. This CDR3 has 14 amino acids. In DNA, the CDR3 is TGTGCCAGTAGTTTCCCAGGGGGAGGCACTGAAGCTTTCTTT. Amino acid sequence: CASSFPGGGTEAFF.

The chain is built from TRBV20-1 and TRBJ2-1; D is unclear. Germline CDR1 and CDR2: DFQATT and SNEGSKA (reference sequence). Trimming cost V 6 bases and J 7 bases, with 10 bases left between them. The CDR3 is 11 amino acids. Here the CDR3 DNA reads TGCAGTGCCCTCTATGAGAATGAGCAGTTCTTC. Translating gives CSALYENEQFF.

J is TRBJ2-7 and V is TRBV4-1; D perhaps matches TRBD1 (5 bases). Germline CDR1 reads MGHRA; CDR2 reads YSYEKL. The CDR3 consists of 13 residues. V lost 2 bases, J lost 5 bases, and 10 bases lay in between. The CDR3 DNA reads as TGCGCCAGCAGCCAACAGGGATTCCACGAGCAGTACTTC. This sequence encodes CASSQQGFHEQYF.

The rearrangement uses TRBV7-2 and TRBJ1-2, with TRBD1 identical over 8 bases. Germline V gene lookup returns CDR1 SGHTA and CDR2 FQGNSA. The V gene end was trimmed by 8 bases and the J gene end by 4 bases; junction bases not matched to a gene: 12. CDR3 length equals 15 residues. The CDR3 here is CASLRTGGTGYGYTF. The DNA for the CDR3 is TGTGCCAGCCTTCGAACAGGGGGGACTGGCTATGGCTACACCTTC.

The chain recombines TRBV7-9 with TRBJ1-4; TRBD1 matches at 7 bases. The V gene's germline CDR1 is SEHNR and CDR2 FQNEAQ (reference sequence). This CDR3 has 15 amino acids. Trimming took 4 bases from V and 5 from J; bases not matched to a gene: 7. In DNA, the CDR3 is TGTGCCAGCAGCTCGGGGGACAGCTGGAATGAAAAACTGTTTTTT. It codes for CASSSGDSWNEKLFF.

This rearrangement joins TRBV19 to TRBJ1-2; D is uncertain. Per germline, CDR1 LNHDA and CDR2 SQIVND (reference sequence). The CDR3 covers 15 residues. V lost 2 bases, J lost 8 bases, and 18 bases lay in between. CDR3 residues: CASSIRGNSLLGYTF. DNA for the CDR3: TGTGCCAGTAGTATACGCGGGAACAGCTTGCTCGGCTACACCTTC.

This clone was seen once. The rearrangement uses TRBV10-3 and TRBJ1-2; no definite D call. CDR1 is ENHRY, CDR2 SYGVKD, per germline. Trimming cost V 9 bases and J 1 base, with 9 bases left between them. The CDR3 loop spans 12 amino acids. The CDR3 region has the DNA TGTGCCATACCACATGTTAACTATGGCTACACCTTC. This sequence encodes CAIPHVNYGYTF.

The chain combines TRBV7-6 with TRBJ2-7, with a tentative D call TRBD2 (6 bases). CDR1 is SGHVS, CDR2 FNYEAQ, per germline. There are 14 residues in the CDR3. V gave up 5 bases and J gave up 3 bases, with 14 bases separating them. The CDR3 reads CASSPAGAFYEQYF. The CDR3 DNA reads TGTGCCAGCAGCCCAGCGGGCGCCTTCTACGAGCAGTACTTC.

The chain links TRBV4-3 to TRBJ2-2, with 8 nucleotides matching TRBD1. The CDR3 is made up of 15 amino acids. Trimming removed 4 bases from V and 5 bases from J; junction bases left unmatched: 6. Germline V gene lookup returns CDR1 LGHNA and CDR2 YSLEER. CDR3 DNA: TGCGCCAGCAGCCGGATGACAGGGGAAACCGGGGAGCTGTTTTTT. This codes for CASSRMTGETGELFF.

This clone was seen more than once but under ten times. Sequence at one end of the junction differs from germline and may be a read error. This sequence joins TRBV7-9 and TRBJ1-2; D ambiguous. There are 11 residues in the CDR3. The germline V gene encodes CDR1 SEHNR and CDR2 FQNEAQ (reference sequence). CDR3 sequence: CASSLGLASLF. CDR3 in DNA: TGTGCCAGCAGCTTAGGTCTGGCATCCCTCTTC.

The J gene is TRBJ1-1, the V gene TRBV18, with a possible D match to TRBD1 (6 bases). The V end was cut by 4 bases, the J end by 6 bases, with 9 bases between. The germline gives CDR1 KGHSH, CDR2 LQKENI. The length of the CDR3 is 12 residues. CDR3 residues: CASSLGQPEAFF. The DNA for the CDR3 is TGTGCCAGCTCACTAGGACAGCCTGAAGCTTTCTTT.

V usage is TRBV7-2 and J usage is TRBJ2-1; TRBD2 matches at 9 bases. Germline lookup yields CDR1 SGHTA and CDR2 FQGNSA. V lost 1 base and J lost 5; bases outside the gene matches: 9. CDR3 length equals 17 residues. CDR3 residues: CASSLDPAGGPHNEQFF. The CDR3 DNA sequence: TGTGCCAGCAGCTTAGACCCTGCGGGGGGGCCCCACAATGAGCAGTTCTTC.

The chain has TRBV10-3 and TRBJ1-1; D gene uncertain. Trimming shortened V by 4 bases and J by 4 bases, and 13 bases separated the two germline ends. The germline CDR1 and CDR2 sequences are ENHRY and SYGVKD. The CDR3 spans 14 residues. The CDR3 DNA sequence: TGTGCCATCAGTGGTACTTCCTCGGGCACTGAAGCTTTCTTT. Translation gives CAISGTSSGTEAFF.

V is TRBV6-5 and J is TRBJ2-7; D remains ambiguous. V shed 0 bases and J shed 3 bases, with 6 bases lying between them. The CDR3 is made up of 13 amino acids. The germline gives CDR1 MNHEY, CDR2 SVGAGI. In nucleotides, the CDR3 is TGTGCCAGCAGTTACTCTGAGGACTACGAGCAGTACTTC. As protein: CASSYSEDYEQYF.

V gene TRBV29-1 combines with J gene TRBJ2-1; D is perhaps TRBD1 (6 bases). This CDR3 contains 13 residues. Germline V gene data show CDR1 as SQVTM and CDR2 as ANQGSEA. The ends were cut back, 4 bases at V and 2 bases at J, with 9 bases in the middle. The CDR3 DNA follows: TGCAGCGTTGGGGACAACGCCTACAATGAGCAGTTCTTC. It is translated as CSVGDNAYNEQFF.

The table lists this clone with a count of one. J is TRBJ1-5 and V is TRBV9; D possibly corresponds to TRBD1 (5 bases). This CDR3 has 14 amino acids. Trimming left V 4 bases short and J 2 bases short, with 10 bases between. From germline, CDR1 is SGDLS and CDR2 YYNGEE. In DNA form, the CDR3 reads TGTGCCAGCAGCCCCTGGGGCGGCAATCAGCCCCAGCATTTT. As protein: CASSPWGGNQPQHF.

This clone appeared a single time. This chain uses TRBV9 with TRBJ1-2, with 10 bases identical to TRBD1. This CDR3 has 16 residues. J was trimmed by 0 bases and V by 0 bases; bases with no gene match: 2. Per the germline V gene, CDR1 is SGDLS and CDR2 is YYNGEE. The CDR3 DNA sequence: TGTGCCAGCAGCGTAGGCGGGACAGGGGCTAACTATGGCTACACCTTC. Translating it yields CASSVGGTGANYGYTF.

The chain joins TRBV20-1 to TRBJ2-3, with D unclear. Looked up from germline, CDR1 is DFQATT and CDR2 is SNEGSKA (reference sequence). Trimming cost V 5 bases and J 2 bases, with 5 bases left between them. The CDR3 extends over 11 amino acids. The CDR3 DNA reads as TGCAGTGCTCCCTTCACAGATACGCAGTATTTT. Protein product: CSAPFTDTQYF.

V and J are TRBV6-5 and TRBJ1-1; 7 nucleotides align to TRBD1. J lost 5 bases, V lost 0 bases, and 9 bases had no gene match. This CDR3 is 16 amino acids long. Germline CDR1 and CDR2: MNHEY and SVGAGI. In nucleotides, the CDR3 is TGTGCCAGCAGTTACTCCTCGGGACAGCCGGGGACTGAAGCTTTCTTT. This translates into CASSYSSGQPGTEAFF.

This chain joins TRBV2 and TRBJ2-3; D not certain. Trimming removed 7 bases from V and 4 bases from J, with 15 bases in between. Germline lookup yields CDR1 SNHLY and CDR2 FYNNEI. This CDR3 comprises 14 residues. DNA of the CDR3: TGTGCCAGCACCAAGAGGCCTCTGTCAGATACGCAGTATTTT. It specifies CASTKRPLSDTQYF.

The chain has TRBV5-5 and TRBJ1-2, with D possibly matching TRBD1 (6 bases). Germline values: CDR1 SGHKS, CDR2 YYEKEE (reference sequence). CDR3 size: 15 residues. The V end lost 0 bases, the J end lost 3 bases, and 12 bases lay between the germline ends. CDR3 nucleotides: TGTGCCAGCAGCTTGGCCAGGGGATTGGACTATGGCTACACCTTC. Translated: CASSLARGLDYGYTF.

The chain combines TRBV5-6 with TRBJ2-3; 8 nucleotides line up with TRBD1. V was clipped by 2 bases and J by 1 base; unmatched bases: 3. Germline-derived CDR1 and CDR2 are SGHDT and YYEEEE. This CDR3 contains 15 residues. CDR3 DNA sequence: TGTGCCAGCAGCTTTTTGGACAGGGGCACAGATACGCAGTATTTT. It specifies CASSFLDRGTDTQYF.

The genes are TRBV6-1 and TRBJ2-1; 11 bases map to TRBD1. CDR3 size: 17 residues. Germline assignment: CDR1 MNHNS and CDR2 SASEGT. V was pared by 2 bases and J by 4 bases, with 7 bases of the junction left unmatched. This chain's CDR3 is CASSEWGQGVVYNEQFF. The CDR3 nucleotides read TGTGCCAGCAGTGAATGGGGACAGGGGGTGGTTTACAATGAGCAGTTCTTC.

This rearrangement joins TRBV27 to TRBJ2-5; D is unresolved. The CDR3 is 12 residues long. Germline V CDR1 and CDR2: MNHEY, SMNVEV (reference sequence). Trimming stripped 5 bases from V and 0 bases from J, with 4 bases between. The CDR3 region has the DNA TGTGCCAGCAGTAGAGACCAAGAGACCCAGTACTTC. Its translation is CASSRDQETQYF.

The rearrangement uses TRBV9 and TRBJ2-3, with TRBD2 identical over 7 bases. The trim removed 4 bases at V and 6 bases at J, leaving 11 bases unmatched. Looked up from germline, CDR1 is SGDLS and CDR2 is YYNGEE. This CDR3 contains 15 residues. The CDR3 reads CASSSSGVARDTQYF. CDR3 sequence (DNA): TGTGCCAGCAGCTCAAGCGGGGTGGCACGGGATACGCAGTATTTT.

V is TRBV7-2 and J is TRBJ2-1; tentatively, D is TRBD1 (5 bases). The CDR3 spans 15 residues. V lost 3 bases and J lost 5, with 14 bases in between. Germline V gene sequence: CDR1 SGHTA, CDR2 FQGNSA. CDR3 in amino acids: CASSLPRVRDNEQFF. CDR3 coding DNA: TGTGCCAGCAGCTTGCCCAGGGTAAGGGACAATGAGCAGTTCTTC. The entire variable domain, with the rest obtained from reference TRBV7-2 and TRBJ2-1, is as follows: GAGVSQSPSNKVTEKGKDVELRCDPISGHTALYWYRQSLGQGLEFLIYFQGNSAPDKSGLPSDRFSAERTGGSVSTLTIQRTQQEDSAVYLCASSLPRVRDNEQFFGPGTRLTVL.

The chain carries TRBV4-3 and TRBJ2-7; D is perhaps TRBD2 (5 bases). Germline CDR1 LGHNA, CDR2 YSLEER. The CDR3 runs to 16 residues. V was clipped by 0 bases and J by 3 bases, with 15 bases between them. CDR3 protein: CASSQDVPTTSYEQYF. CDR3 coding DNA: TGCGCCAGCAGCCAAGATGTACCGACTACGAGCTACGAGCAGTACTTC.